The source of this TCR beta chain is a study of blood T cell repertoires in COVID-19. Authors' data handling: Reference gene primers were amplified, and this amplification served to estimate nucleated cell counts. The repertoire was sequenced with immunoSEQ multiplex PCR; TCRdb's copy has only in-frame clones and lacks some. D and trimming were read from the DNA, whereas the V and J calls and clone size are those reported in that table. This table has 90,000 to 120,000 clones, 80% to 90% appearing once. In Cohort 3, a recovered donor had either two negative PCRs, clearance, or symptom resolution. Trimming took off 3 bases at V and 4 bases at J, with 10 bases between the two ends. The CDR3 covers 15 residues. Germline V gives CDR1 LNHDA, CDR2 SQIVND (reference sequence).

The clonotype comes from a woman between 45 and 65 years old who had recovered from COVID-19. The sample taken for sequencing was PBMCs or T cells enriched from blood (not recorded which). The rearrangement links TRBV19 to TRBJ1-6; no clear D. The CDR3 bases are TGTGCCAGTAGTATGCCCCCGGAGTATAATTCACCCCTCCACTTT. The encoded protein is CASSMPPEYNSPLHF.